This T cell receptor (beta chain) is drawn from a study of T cell repertoires in urothelial bladder cancer. Assay: immunoSEQ multiplex PCR; the TCRdb copy retains only in-frame clones and omits some. The sample has about 6,400 clones, 70% to 75% seen once. Germline assignment: CDR1 MNHEY and CDR2 SMNVEV (reference sequence). The CDR3 sequence is 13 residues long. The trim removed 6 bases at V and 9 bases at J, leaving 9 bases unmatched. V gene TRBV27 combines with J gene TRBJ2-5; TRBD2 matches 8 bases. Material for sequencing was tumor-infiltrating cells from bladder cancer. The TCR was taken from a human donor with urothelial carcinoma. CDR3 loop: CASRGLLGGAQYF. The CDR3 nucleotides read TGTGCCAGCAGGGGACTCCTCGGGGGGGCCCAGTACTTC.